The 27 T cell receptor beta chains below all came from one sample that was sequenced in a study of technical replicates of blood from a few donors. Here immunoSEQ multiplex PCR was the method, and the copy in TCRdb shows in-frame clones only, minus some. The table records under 15,000 clones, 93% of them present only once. Input material: PBMCs. Receptors were obtained from a human donor in good health.

This clone has just one count. The chain recombines TRBV19 with TRBJ1-5; tentative D call: TRBD1 (6 bases). V was cut by 2 bases and J by 5 bases, with 13 bases left in between. Germline CDR1 is LNHDA and CDR2 is SQIVND (reference sequence). This CDR3 has 15 residues. The CDR3 spells CASSIRQGSDQPQHF. The CDR3 DNA sequence: TGTGCCAGTAGTATAAGGCAGGGGTCCGATCAGCCCCAGCATTTT.

The CDR3 DNA reads TGTGCCAGCAGCTCCTACAGGGGCCGCGGGTCCTACGAGCAGTACTTC. Protein product: CASSSYRGRGSYEQYF. The chain couples TRBV7-8 to TRBJ2-7, with TRBD1 matching 7 bases. The CDR3 length is 16 residues. Trimming cost V 4 bases and J 1 base; bases outside gene matches: 10. Germline V CDR1 and CDR2: SGHVS, FQNEAQ.

The rearrangement links TRBV11-1 to TRBJ2-1; 9 nucleotides align to TRBD2. The CDR3 length is 14 residues. V was pared by 6 bases and J by 7 bases, with 7 bases of the junction left unmatched. CDR1 is SGHAT, CDR2 FQDESV, per germline (reference sequence). The CDR3: CASSFSGSGNEQFF. The DNA for the CDR3 is TGTGCCAGCAGTTTTAGCGGGAGTGGGAATGAGCAGTTCTTC.

This rearrangement joins TRBV5-1 to TRBJ2-1; no reliable D call. Germline assignment: CDR1 SGHRS and CDR2 YFSETQ. This CDR3 spans 11 amino acids. V lost 5 bases and J 6 bases, leaving 6 bases between the germline ends. As DNA, the CDR3 is TGCGCCAGCAGTTCGTCCAATGAGCAGTTCTTC. Translating it yields CASSSSNEQFF.

The rearrangement joins TRBV6-5 to TRBJ1-1, with TRBD1 identical over 10 bases. The CDR3 spans 14 residues. J gave up 3 bases and V 6 bases, and 4 bases lay outside the gene matches. Per the germline V gene, CDR1 is MNHEY and CDR2 is SVGAGI. CDR3 DNA: TGTGCCAGCAGGGACAGGGGGGGGTACACTGAAGCTTTCTTT. Amino acid sequence: CASRDRGGYTEAFF.

The genes are TRBV6-1 and TRBJ2-7; no clear D gene. Per the germline V gene, CDR1 is MNHNS and CDR2 is SASEGT. The V end was cut by 3 bases, the J end by 4 bases, with 4 bases between. The CDR3 consists of 11 residues. CDR3 coding DNA: TGTGCCAGCAGTGATCCTTACGAGCAGTACTTC. This sequence encodes CASSDPYEQYF.

V gene TRBV5-1 combines with J gene TRBJ1-1; tentatively, D is TRBD1 (6 bases). The length of the CDR3 is 13 residues. The germline V gene has CDR1 SGHRS and CDR2 YFSETQ. V lost 5 bases, J lost 2 bases, and 10 bases lay in between. The CDR3 DNA follows: TGCGCCAGCAGTCAACAGGGAAACACTGAAGCTTTCTTT. Residues: CASSQQGNTEAFF.

The chain joins TRBV7-9 to TRBJ2-7; 7 bases fit TRBD1. Germline CDR1 and CDR2: SEHNR and FQNEAQ (reference sequence). The ends lost 5 bases at V and 3 bases at J; junction bases unmatched: 4. CDR3 length: 13 amino acids. For the CDR3, the DNA is TGTGCCAGCAGCCCGGGACAGTACTACGAGCAGTACTTC. Its translation: CASSPGQYYEQYF.

The J gene is TRBJ2-5, the V gene TRBV28; D remains ambiguous. V lost 1 base, J lost 5 bases, and 2 bases lay in between. Per the germline V gene, CDR1 is MDHEN and CDR2 is SYDVKM. The CDR3 loop spans 11 amino acids. CDR3 protein: CASSLSETQYF. The CDR3 DNA reads TGTGCCAGCAGTTTATCGGAGACCCAGTACTTC.

CDR3: CASSRVTGIAGANVLTF. The CDR3 bases are TGTGCCAGCAGTCGCGTCACAGGGATAGCTGGGGCCAACGTCCTGACTTTC. The V gene is TRBV28, the J gene TRBJ2-6; tentatively, D is TRBD1 (6 bases). The CDR3 runs to 17 residues. V was trimmed by 5 bases and J by 2 bases, leaving 16 bases between them. Germline lookup yields CDR1 MDHEN and CDR2 SYDVKM.

The chain couples TRBV5-4 to TRBJ2-2; TRBD2 agrees at 8 bases. In germline, CDR1 is SGHNT, CDR2 YYREEE (reference sequence). V gave up 0 bases and J gave up 0 bases; unmatched junction bases: 4. The length of the CDR3 is 17 residues. The DNA of the CDR3 is TGTGCCAGCAGCTTGGCCGGAGCGGGAGCGAACACCGGGGAGCTGTTTTTT. Amino acids: CASSLAGAGANTGELFF.

The chain couples TRBV2 to TRBJ2-3; TRBD2 is a possible D gene (6 bases). Per germline, CDR1 SNHLY and CDR2 FYNNEI. The CDR3 runs to 16 residues. Trimming took 4 bases from V and 6 from J, leaving 20 bases between them. DNA for the CDR3: TGTGCCAGCAGTGGACTAGTCTTCAGGTCGAAGGATACGCAGTATTTT. The encoded protein is CASSGLVFRSKDTQYF.

The chain employs TRBV7-6 and TRBJ2-1, with 7 nucleotides matching TRBD2. The germline V gene encodes CDR1 SGHVS and CDR2 FNYEAQ. The CDR3 has 15 residues. The junction had 6 bases not matched to a gene; V was cut back by 4 bases and J by 3 bases. CDR3 amino acids: CASSSEAGSYNEQFF. The DNA for the CDR3 is TGTGCCAGCAGCTCAGAAGCGGGAAGCTACAATGAGCAGTTCTTC.

The rearrangement links TRBV28 to TRBJ2-7; perhaps TRBD2 as D (5 bases). There are 14 residues in the CDR3. Germline assignment: CDR1 MDHEN and CDR2 SYDVKM. Trimming pared 6 bases from V and 3 bases from J, leaving 15 bases between. The DNA of the CDR3 is TGTGCCAGCAGCCCTCCAGAGGGCTACTACGAGCAGTACTTC. Translation: CASSPPEGYYEQYF.

The chain links TRBV19 to TRBJ2-7, with D tentatively TRBD1 (5 bases). CDR3 length: 12 amino acids. The V and J ends lost 4 bases and 5 bases respectively, with 9 bases between them. Germline V lookup: CDR1 LNHDA, CDR2 SQIVND (reference sequence). This chain's CDR3 is CASSTGMHEQYF. The DNA for the CDR3 is TGTGCCAGTAGTACAGGGATGCACGAGCAGTACTTC.

The V call is TRBV5-8, the J call TRBJ1-1; no clear D. The CDR3 extends over 14 amino acids. The germline V gene has CDR1 SGHTS and CDR2 YDEGEE. Trimming shortened V by 2 bases and J by 1 base, and 9 bases separated the two germline ends. The CDR3 protein is CASSFEEGNTEAFF. As DNA, the CDR3 is TGTGCCAGCAGCTTTGAAGAGGGGAACACTGAAGCTTTCTTT.

The chain couples TRBV28 to TRBJ1-2, with a possible D match to TRBD1 (6 bases). The CDR3 has 14 amino acids. V lost 3 bases, J lost 4 bases, and 12 bases lay in between. The germline V gene encodes CDR1 MDHEN and CDR2 SYDVKM. For the CDR3, the DNA is TGTGCCAGCAGTTTCAGGGGATCGGGCTATGGCTACACCTTC. Amino acid sequence: CASSFRGSGYGYTF.

The rearrangement uses TRBV5-4 and TRBJ2-5; TRBD1 matches 8 bases. Germline CDR1 is SGHNT and CDR2 is YYREEE (reference sequence). J lost 5 bases, V lost 5 bases, and 5 bases had no gene match. This CDR3 region has 13 residues. CDR3 protein: CASSSDRDETQYF. The CDR3 coding sequence is TGTGCCAGCAGTTCGGACAGGGACGAGACCCAGTACTTC. The whole variable domain, remainder taken from reference TRBV5-4 and TRBJ2-5, is ETGVTQSPTHLIKTRGQQVTLRCSSQSGHNTVSWYQQALGQGPQFIFQYYREEENGRGNFPPRFSGLQFPNYSSELNVNALELDDSALYLCASSSDRDETQYFGPGTRLLVL.

The chain combines TRBV12-5 with TRBJ2-4; possible D gene TRBD2, 6 bases. Germline V CDR1 and CDR2: LGHNT, FRNRAP. Trimming took 0 bases from V and 0 from J, leaving 15 bases between them. The CDR3 loop spans 18 amino acids. CDR3 sequence reads: CASGLVIGGIGAKNIQYF. The CDR3 coding sequence is TGTGCTAGTGGTTTGGTAATTGGAGGGATAGGAGCCAAAAACATTCAGTACTTC.

This chain connects TRBV5-4 to TRBJ2-2, with 12 bases fitting TRBD2. The CDR3 totals 16 residues. Trimming took 2 bases from V and 3 from J; bases not matched to a gene: 2. In germline, CDR1 is SGHNT, CDR2 YYREEE (reference sequence). The CDR3 spells CASSLGLAGYTGELFF. Here the CDR3 DNA reads TGTGCCAGCAGCTTAGGACTAGCGGGATACACCGGGGAGCTGTTTTTT.

This clone has only one observation. The CDR3 DNA sequence: TGTGCCAGCACCAAAGCGGGAGGGCCCACCGAGCAGTACTTC. It encodes CASTKAGGPTEQYF. This rearrangement joins TRBV6-5 to TRBJ2-7; TRBD2 matches 10 bases. The CDR3 runs 14 residues. The V gene's germline CDR1 is MNHEY and CDR2 SVGAGI. V was pared by 7 bases and J by 6 bases, with 9 bases of the junction left unmatched.

This clone was found once. V gene TRBV5-8 combines with J gene TRBJ2-6; D is undetermined. With 4 bases removed from V and 0 bases from J, the gap between germline ends came to 8 bases. Germline-derived CDR1 and CDR2 are SGHTS and YDEGEE. The CDR3 is 15 amino acids. The CDR3: CASSARFSGANVLTF. The CDR3 bases are TGTGCCAGCAGCGCTCGGTTCTCTGGGGCCAACGTCCTGACTTTC.

This clone was detected once. The chain combines TRBV10-1 with TRBJ1-1; tentative D call: TRBD1 (5 bases). Trimming left V 0 bases short and J 2 bases short, with 10 bases between. CDR1 WNHNN and CDR2 SYGVQD come from the germline V gene (reference sequence). CDR3 length equals 15 residues. CDR3 sequence (DNA): TGCGCCAGCAGTGAGTCGGAGGGGCTTAACACTGAAGCTTTCTTT. This gives the protein CASSESEGLNTEAFF.

This clone was detected once. The chain has TRBV30 and TRBJ1-3; a possible D gene is TRBD1 (5 bases). This CDR3 comprises 17 residues. Trimming pared 1 base from V and 0 bases from J, leaving 16 bases between. The germline CDR1 and CDR2 sequences are GTSNPN and SVGIG (reference sequence). The CDR3 loop is CAWSGLGTPDSGNTIYF. The CDR3 nucleotides read TGTGCCTGGAGTGGACTCGGGACTCCAGACTCTGGAAACACCATATATTTT.

The chain employs TRBV9 and TRBJ1-1; 7 bases are shared with TRBD1. Germline CDR1 reads SGDLS; CDR2 reads YYNGEE. This CDR3 region has 14 residues. Trimming at V came to 4 bases and at J to 1 base, leaving 4 bases not matched to a gene. The CDR3 DNA is TGTGCCAGCAGCCTCCGGGACAGGAACACTGAAGCTTTCTTT. Amino acids: CASSLRDRNTEAFF.

The gene calls are TRBV6-1 and TRBJ2-5; D remains unclear. Germline loops: CDR1 MNHNS, CDR2 SASEGT. Between the trimmed V and J ends, which lost 2 bases and 1 base, there was a span of 5 bases. There are 13 residues in the CDR3. Here the CDR3 reads CASSESVQETQYF. In DNA form, the CDR3 reads TGTGCCAGCAGTGAATCCGTCCAAGAGACCCAGTACTTC.

J is TRBJ1-2 and V is TRBV27; 7 nucleotides match TRBD1. The V gene's germline CDR1 is MNHEY and CDR2 SMNVEV (reference sequence). The CDR3 covers 14 residues. J gave up 4 bases and V 3 bases, and 5 bases lay outside the gene matches. The CDR3: CASSFRQGGYGYTF. The CDR3 bases are TGTGCCAGCAGTTTCCGACAGGGTGGCTATGGCTACACCTTC.